The clone carrying this T cell receptor beta chain was seen only a few times. The antigen remains unidentified. Primers for the PCR totalled 60 Vbeta and 13 Jbeta. Profiled with immunoSEQ multiplex PCR; TCRdb holds only in-frame clones, not every one. The table includes 100,000 to 150,000 clones, roughly 80% detected once. The CDR3 has 15 residues. The germline CDR1 and CDR2 sequences are SGHTA and FQGNSA. The entry originates in a study of cytomegalovirus exposure and HLA in healthy donors. Study-level results: The Asian-associated ancestry cluster reportedly had fewer N-insertions than the approximately 630-donor mean in a later analysis. According to a later analysis, most TCR beta chains associated with CMV appeared HLA-restricted.

The clonotype was recovered from a woman between 45 and 65 years old in good health and CMV-seronegative. This chain links TRBV7-2 with TRBJ2-5; 9 positions match TRBD2. The J call may be incorrect, as the DNA end agrees better with TRBJ2-7. Sequenced: PBMCs. The CDR3 loop is CASSQNSGSSYEQYF. CDR3 nucleotides: TGTGCCAGCAGCCAGAATAGCGGGAGCTCCTACGAGCAGTACTTC.